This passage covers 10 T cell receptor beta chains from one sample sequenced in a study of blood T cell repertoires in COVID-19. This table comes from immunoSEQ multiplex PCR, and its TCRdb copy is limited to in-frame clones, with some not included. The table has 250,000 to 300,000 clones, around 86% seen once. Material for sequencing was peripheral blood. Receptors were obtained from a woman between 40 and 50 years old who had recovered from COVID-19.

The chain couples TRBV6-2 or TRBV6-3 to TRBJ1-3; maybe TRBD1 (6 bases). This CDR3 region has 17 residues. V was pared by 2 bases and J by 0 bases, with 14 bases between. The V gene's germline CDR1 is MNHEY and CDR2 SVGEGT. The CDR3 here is CASSYGQTKLSGNTIYF. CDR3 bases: TGTGCCAGCAGTTACGGACAGACCAAACTCTCTGGAAACACCATATATTTT.

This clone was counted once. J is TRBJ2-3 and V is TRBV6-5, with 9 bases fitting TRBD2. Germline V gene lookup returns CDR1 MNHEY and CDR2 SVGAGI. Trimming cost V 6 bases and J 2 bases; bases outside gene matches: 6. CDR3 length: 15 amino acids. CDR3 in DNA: TGTGCCAGCAGAAAGCGGGGGGATAACACAGATACGCAGTATTTT. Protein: CASRKRGDNTDTQYF.

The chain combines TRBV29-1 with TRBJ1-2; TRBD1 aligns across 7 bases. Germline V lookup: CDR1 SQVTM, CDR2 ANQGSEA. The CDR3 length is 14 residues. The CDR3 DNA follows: TGCACGACTAAGTTGGGGACAGCTCCTAGTGGCTACACCTTC. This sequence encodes CTTKLGTAPSGYTF.

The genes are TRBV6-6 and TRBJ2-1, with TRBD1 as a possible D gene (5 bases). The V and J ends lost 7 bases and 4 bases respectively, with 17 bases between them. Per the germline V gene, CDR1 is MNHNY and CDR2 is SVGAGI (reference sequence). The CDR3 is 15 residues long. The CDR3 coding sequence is TGTGCCAGCACCCTGGTGGGGCCACAATACAATGAGCAGTTCTTC. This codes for CASTLVGPQYNEQFF.

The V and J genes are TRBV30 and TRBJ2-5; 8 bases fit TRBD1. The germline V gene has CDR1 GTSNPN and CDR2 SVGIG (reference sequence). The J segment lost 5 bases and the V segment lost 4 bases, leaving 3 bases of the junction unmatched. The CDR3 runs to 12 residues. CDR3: CAWTGGWETQYF. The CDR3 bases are TGTGCCTGGACAGGGGGCTGGGAGACCCAGTACTTC.

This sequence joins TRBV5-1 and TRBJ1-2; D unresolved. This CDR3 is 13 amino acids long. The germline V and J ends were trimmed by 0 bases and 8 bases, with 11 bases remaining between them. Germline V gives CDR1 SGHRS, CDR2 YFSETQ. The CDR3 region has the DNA TGCGCCAGCAGCTTGGAGCTCGGGGAGGGCTACACCTTC. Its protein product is CASSLELGEGYTF.

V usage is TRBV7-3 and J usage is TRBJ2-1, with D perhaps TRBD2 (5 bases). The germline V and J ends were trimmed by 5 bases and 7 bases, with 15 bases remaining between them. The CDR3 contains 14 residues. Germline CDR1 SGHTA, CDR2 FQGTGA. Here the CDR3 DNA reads TGTGCCAGCAGCGGTCCGGGGTTCGGGAATGAGCAGTTCTTC. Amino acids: CASSGPGFGNEQFF.

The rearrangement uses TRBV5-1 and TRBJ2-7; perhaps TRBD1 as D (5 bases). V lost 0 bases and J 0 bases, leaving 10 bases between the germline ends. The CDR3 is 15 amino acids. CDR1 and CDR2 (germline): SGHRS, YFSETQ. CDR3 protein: CASSLEARASYEQYF. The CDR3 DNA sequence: TGCGCCAGCAGCTTGGAGGCCAGGGCCTCCTACGAGCAGTACTTC.

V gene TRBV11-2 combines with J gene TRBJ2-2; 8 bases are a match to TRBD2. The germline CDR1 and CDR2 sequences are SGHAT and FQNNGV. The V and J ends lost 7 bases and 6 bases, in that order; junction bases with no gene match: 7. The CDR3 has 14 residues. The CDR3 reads CASTRSGGPGELFF. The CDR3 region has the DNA TGTGCCAGCACCCGTTCGGGGGGGCCCGGGGAGCTGTTTTTT.

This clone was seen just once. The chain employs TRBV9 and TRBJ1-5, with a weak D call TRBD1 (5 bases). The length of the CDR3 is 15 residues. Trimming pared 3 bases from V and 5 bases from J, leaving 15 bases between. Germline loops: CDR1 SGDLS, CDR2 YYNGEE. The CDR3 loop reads CASSAGSGGYQPQHF. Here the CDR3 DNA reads TGTGCCAGCAGCGCTGGATCCGGGGGGTATCAGCCCCAGCATTTT.